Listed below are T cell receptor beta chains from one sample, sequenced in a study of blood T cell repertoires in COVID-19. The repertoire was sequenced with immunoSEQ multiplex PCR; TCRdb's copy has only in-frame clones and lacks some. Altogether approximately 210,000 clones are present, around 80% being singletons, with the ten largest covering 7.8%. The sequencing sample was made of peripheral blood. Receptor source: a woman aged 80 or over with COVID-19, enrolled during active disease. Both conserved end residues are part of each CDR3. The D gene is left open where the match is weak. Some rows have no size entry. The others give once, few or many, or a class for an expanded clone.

CDR3 DNA: TGTGCCAGCAGCCAAGACGGAGGTGCTACAGGGGAGCAGTACTTC; CDR3 protein: CASSQDGGATGEQYF; D gene: -; V gene: TRBV3-1/TRBV3-2; J gene: TRBJ2-7; clone size: -
CDR3 DNA: TGTGCCAGCAGACCGACAGGGGGCTACGAGCAGTACTTC; CDR3 protein: CASRPTGGYEQYF; D gene: TRBD1; V gene: TRBV12-3/TRBV12-4; J gene: TRBJ2-7; clone size: -
CDR3 DNA: TGTGCCAGCAGCTTAATGGGGGCGCTTAACTATGGCTACACCTTC; CDR3 protein: CASSLMGALNYGYTF; D gene: -; V gene: TRBV7-3; J gene: TRBJ1-2; clone size: -
CDR3 DNA: TGTGCCAGCACATTTGCGGGGGGTCAAGAGACCCAGTACTTC; CDR3 protein: CASTFAGGQETQYF; D gene: TRBD2; V gene: TRBV7-6; J gene: TRBJ2-5; clone size: -
CDR3 DNA: TGTGCCAGCAGCCCCCAGGGAGGAACCCCAACGAAGTTCTTC; CDR3 protein: CASSPQGGTPTKFF; D gene: -; V gene: TRBV7-3; J gene: TRBJ2-1; clone size: -
CDR3 DNA: TGCGCCAGCAGCGACAGGGGAAATGAGCAGTTCTTC; CDR3 protein: CASSDRGNEQFF; D gene: TRBD1; V gene: TRBV10-1; J gene: TRBJ2-1; clone size: -
CDR3 DNA: TGTGCCAGCAGTTTTGGTCCGGGAGGGGAACTGTTTTTT; CDR3 protein: CASSFGPGGELFF; D gene: -; V gene: TRBV28; J gene: TRBJ1-4; clone size: once
CDR3 DNA: TGTGCCAGCAGCTTAGGCCCCAGGGACGAGCAGTACTTC; CDR3 protein: CASSLGPRDEQYF; D gene: -; V gene: TRBV7-3; J gene: TRBJ2-7; clone size: few
CDR3 DNA: TGTGCCAGCAGCTGGGACAGGGGTTCTGGCTACACCTTC; CDR3 protein: CASSWDRGSGYTF; D gene: TRBD1; V gene: TRBV7-9; J gene: TRBJ1-2; clone size: -
CDR3 DNA: TGTGCCAGCAGCAACCGGGACAGTAGGAATTCACCCCTCCACTTT; CDR3 protein: CASSNRDSRNSPLHF; D gene: TRBD1; V gene: TRBV7-2; J gene: TRBJ1-6; clone size: once
CDR3 DNA: TGCGCCAGCAGCTTACAGGGACAGATCACAGATACGCAGTATTTT; CDR3 protein: CASSLQGQITDTQYF; D gene: TRBD1; V gene: TRBV5-1; J gene: TRBJ2-3; clone size: -